The 20 T cell receptor beta chains listed next were all sequenced from one sample in a study of cytomegalovirus exposure and HLA in healthy donors. TCRdb's copy holds only in-frame clones and misses some; the assay was immunoSEQ multiplex PCR. Among about 120,000 clones listed, 88% were seen once. The sample consisted of PBMCs. All receptors come from a man between 18 and 35 years old in good health and CMV-seronegative.

Concerning this clone itself: Additional DNA sequences in this sample encode the identical CDR3. CDR3 sequence reads: CASSYSGTGSEKLFF. DNA of the CDR3: TGTGCCAGCAGTTACTCCGGGACAGGGAGCGAAAAACTGTTTTTT. The gene calls are TRBV6-5 and TRBJ1-4; 9 bases agree with TRBD1. V lost 0 bases to trimming and J lost 8 bases; unmatched junction nucleotides: 4. Germline-derived CDR1 and CDR2 are MNHEY and SVGAGI. The CDR3 runs to 15 residues.

The V gene is TRBV4-2, the J gene TRBJ1-5, with TRBD1 identical over 7 bases. Losses at the gene ends were 0 bases for V and 5 bases for J; bases not matched to a gene: 1. Looked up from germline, CDR1 is LGHNA and CDR2 is YNFKEQ. This CDR3 is built from 14 residues. The CDR3 DNA reads TGTGCCAGCAGCCAAGAAACAGGGGATCAGCCCCAGCATTTT. Its protein product is CASSQETGDQPQHF.

The chain employs TRBV27 and TRBJ1-1, with TRBD1 as a possible D gene (6 bases). Trimming left V 5 bases short and J 4 bases short, with 17 bases between. Germline CDR1 is MNHEY and CDR2 is SMNVEV (reference sequence). The CDR3 contains 15 residues. CDR3 sequence (DNA): TGTGCCAGCAGTGCACAGGGCCAACGGACCACTGAAGCTTTCTTT. Translated, it gives CASSAQGQRTTEAFF.

V gene TRBV5-6 combines with J gene TRBJ2-1; 9 nucleotides line up with TRBD1. CDR1 is SGHDT and CDR2 is YYEEEE in the germline V gene. The CDR3 is 18 residues long. J was trimmed by 0 bases and V by 4 bases; bases with no gene match: 11. CDR3 in DNA: TGTGCCAGCAGCCAAAACTGGGACAGGGTCAGCTCCTACAATGAGCAGTTCTTC. Its protein is CASSQNWDRVSSYNEQFF.

The rearrangement joins TRBV5-1 to TRBJ1-2; 8 bases line up with TRBD1. The ends lost 4 bases at V and 6 bases at J; junction bases unmatched: 5. The germline gives CDR1 SGHRS, CDR2 YFSETQ. The CDR3 extends over 13 amino acids. The CDR3 DNA reads as TGCGCCAGCAGCGGGGACAGGAGGGATGGCTACACCTTC. Protein product: CASSGDRRDGYTF.

This clone is judged medium-sized. J is TRBJ1-1 and V is TRBV19, with D unresolved. The V gene's germline CDR1 is LNHDA and CDR2 SQIVND (reference sequence). V lost 3 bases and J 1 base, leaving 9 bases between the germline ends. This CDR3 is built from 14 residues. For the CDR3, the DNA is TGTGCCAGTAGTATCTTGAAACAGAACACTGAAGCTTTCTTT. Translated, it gives CASSILKQNTEAFF.

V and J are TRBV2 and TRBJ1-1; D is unclear. This CDR3 contains 14 residues. Germline lookup yields CDR1 SNHLY and CDR2 FYNNEI. Trimming cost V 3 bases and J 1 base, with 9 bases left between them. CDR3 loop: CASSDGVWNTEAFF. The CDR3 DNA sequence: TGTGCCAGCAGTGACGGGGTTTGGAACACTGAAGCTTTCTTT.

The gene calls are TRBV7-2 and TRBJ2-7; 8 bases align to TRBD2. This CDR3 comprises 15 residues. The germline CDR1 and CDR2 sequences are SGHTA and FQGNSA. Unmatched junction bases numbered 5, after V lost 1 base and J lost 3 bases. CDR3 residues: CASSLVVAGNYEQYF. The CDR3 DNA sequence: TGTGCCAGCAGCTTAGTGGTAGCGGGGAACTACGAGCAGTACTTC. Combining the CDR3 with reference TRBV7-2 and TRBJ2-7 gives the whole variable domain GAGVSQSPSNKVTEKGKDVELRCDPISGHTALYWYRQSLGQGLEFLIYFQGNSAPDKSGLPSDRFSAERTGGSVSTLTIQRTQQEDSAVYLCASSLVVAGNYEQYFGPGTRLTVT.

This clone has only one observation. The chain combines TRBV5-4 with TRBJ2-1; 9 nucleotides align to TRBD1. Per the germline V gene, CDR1 is SGHNT and CDR2 is YYREEE (reference sequence). V was clipped by 5 bases and J by 5 bases; unmatched bases: 8. The CDR3 has 15 amino acids. CDR3 residues: CASRDRGTNNNEQFF. The CDR3 nucleotides read TGTGCCAGCAGAGACAGGGGGACTAATAACAATGAGCAGTTCTTC. The variable domain in full, with the rest retrieved from reference TRBV5-4 and TRBJ2-1, is ETGVTQSPTHLIKTRGQQVTLRCSSQSGHNTVSWYQQALGQGPQFIFQYYREEENGRGNFPPRFSGLQFPNYSSELNVNALELDDSALYLCASRDRGTNNNEQFFGPGTRLTVL.

This clone was seen only a few times. This chain connects TRBV7-2 to TRBJ2-5, with D possibly matching TRBD1 (5 bases). Germline V gene data show CDR1 as SGHTA and CDR2 as FQGNSA. This CDR3 contains 16 residues. V was pared by 5 bases and J by 2 bases, with 18 bases between. In nucleotides, the CDR3 is TGTGCCAGCAGCCCGCGCGTAAGGGGCCAGCAAGAGACCCAGTACTTC. Translated: CASSPRVRGQQETQYF.

This clone was detected only once. This chain connects TRBV6-1 to TRBJ1-5; weak D call: TRBD1 (6 bases). Trimming took 2 bases from V and 3 from J, leaving 20 bases between them. This CDR3 has 18 residues. The germline V gene has CDR1 MNHNS and CDR2 SASEGT. CDR3 protein: CASSERGGGYPVNQPQHF. DNA for the CDR3: TGTGCCAGCAGTGAAAGGGGGGGAGGGTATCCAGTCAATCAGCCCCAGCATTTT.

The chain joins TRBV6-4 to TRBJ2-3; a possible D gene is TRBD2 (5 bases). Germline V gene lookup returns CDR1 MRHNA and CDR2 SNTAGT. V lost 8 bases and J 4 bases, leaving 16 bases between the germline ends. CDR3 size: 14 residues. This chain's CDR3 is CASRLWSGSDTQYF. The CDR3 DNA reads TGTGCCAGCCGACTCTGGAGCGGTTCAGATACGCAGTATTTT.

This chain connects TRBV7-9 to TRBJ2-3, with D hard to call. V was shortened by 1 base and J by 1 base, with 9 bases between the two germline ends. Germline V gene lookup returns CDR1 SEHNR and CDR2 FQNEAQ (reference sequence). The CDR3 consists of 15 residues. Written as DNA, the CDR3 is TGTGCCAGCAGCTTAGTTTTGGGCGGCACAGATACGCAGTATTTT. It encodes CASSLVLGGTDTQYF.

This clone has more than one count but fewer than ten. The chain uses TRBV10-1 and TRBJ1-6; D might be TRBD1 (6 bases). V lost 5 bases and J 7 bases, leaving 18 bases between the germline ends. Germline CDR1 WNHNN, CDR2 SYGVQD (reference sequence). The CDR3 length is 16 residues. In DNA, the CDR3 is TGCGCCAGCAGTTCCCTCTTCGGACAGACAAATTCACCCCTCCACTTT. Protein: CASSSLFGQTNSPLHF.

CDR3 region: CASSFAGSVIYEQYF. The CDR3 DNA reads as TGTGCCAGCAGTTTCGCAGGTTCGGTAATCTACGAGCAGTACTTC. The gene calls are TRBV27 and TRBJ2-7; unclear D gene. Trimming took 3 bases from V and 3 from J, leaving 15 bases between them. Germline CDR1 reads MNHEY; CDR2 reads SMNVEV (reference sequence). The length of the CDR3 is 15 residues.

For the CDR3, the DNA is TGTGCCAGCAGCAAGACAGGGGGCATTGAAGCTTTCTTT. Amino acids: CASSKTGGIEAFF. V usage is TRBV5-4 and J usage is TRBJ1-1; 10 bases map to TRBD1. The CDR3 loop spans 13 amino acids. V shed 4 bases and J 7 bases; nucleotides not matched to a gene: 4. Germline V lookup: CDR1 SGHNT, CDR2 YYREEE (reference sequence).

This sequence joins TRBV2 and TRBJ2-2; 7 bases align to TRBD1. This CDR3 is 15 amino acids long. Germline V lookup: CDR1 SNHLY, CDR2 FYNNEI. Losses at the gene ends were 6 bases for V and 0 bases for J; bases not matched to a gene: 4. The CDR3 region has the DNA TGTGCCAGCAGGCCGGGGACAGCGAACACCGGGGAGCTGTTTTTT. Encoded protein: CASRPGTANTGELFF. The variable domain in full, completed from reference TRBV2 and TRBJ2-2, reads EPEVTQTPSHQVTQMGQEVILRCVPISNHLYFYWYRQILGQKVEFLVSFYNNEISEKSEIFDDQFSVERPDGSNFTLKIRSTKLEDSAMYFCASRPGTANTGELFFGEGSRLTVL.

This clone showed up just once. The rearrangement joins TRBV28 to TRBJ1-5, with 8 bases fitting TRBD1. V lost 5 bases and J lost 6; bases outside the gene matches: 6. Germline V lookup: CDR1 MDHEN, CDR2 SYDVKM. The CDR3 is made up of 14 amino acids. The CDR3 sequence is CASSIIQGGQPQHF. The DNA of the CDR3 is TGTGCCAGCAGTATCATACAGGGGGGTCAGCCCCAGCATTTT.

The gene calls are TRBV4-3 and TRBJ1-6; TRBD1 aligns across 7 bases. The CDR3 is made up of 14 amino acids. V shed 1 base, J shed 10 bases, and the junction held 4 bases outside the gene matches. Germline lookup yields CDR1 LGHNA and CDR2 YSLEER. As DNA, the CDR3 is TGCGCCAGCAGCCAAGTAACAGGGGAGTCACCCCTCCACTTT. Amino acids: CASSQVTGESPLHF.

This clone was seen once. The chain links TRBV15 to TRBJ2-7; the D is unclear. The CDR3 has 15 residues. The germline V and J ends were trimmed by 5 bases and 1 base, with 15 bases remaining between them. Germline V CDR1 and CDR2: LNHNV, YYDKDF (reference sequence). CDR3 in amino acids: CATSHPELTSYEQYF. The CDR3 nucleotides are TGTGCCACCAGCCATCCCGAACTTACGTCCTACGAGCAGTACTTC.